This T cell receptor (beta chain) was recovered during a study of blood T cell repertoires in COVID-19. This clone was picked up one time. Here immunoSEQ multiplex PCR was the method, and the copy in TCRdb shows in-frame clones only, minus some. The sample has approximately 280,000 clones; roughly 90% are singletons. This CDR3 has 16 amino acids. V gave up 4 bases and J gave up 4 bases; unmatched junction bases: 7. Germline V CDR1 and CDR2: SGHKS, YYEKEE (reference sequence). Sequenced input: peripheral blood. This chain joins TRBV5-5 and TRBJ1-5; TRBD1 matches at 11 bases. The sequence was obtained from a man in his forties with acute or convalescent COVID-19. The CDR3 region is CASSPGTGGINQPQHF. The CDR3 nucleotides are TGTGCCAGCAGCCCCGGGACAGGGGGAATTAATCAGCCCCAGCATTTT.